This entry is about one T cell receptor (beta chain). CDR3 length: 17 amino acids. From germline, CDR1 is MDHEN and CDR2 SYDVKM. Trimming took 3 bases from V and 0 from J, leaving 18 bases between them. Libraries were prepared by immunoSEQ multiplex PCR; TCRdb keeps only in-frame clonotypes and omits some of them. The sample lists more than 2 million clones; less than 95% were seen once. The source of the sample is a study of shared clonotypes between healthy human individuals. Naive-designated CD8 cells lacked CD45RO, were positively enriched for CCR7, and omitted terminally differentiated effector memory CD45RA+ cells.

V gene TRBV28 combines with J gene TRBJ2-7; a possible D gene is TRBD2 (6 bases). Sequencing was done on a sample of naive CD8+ T cells sorted from blood. The origin of this receptor is a man between 18 and 35 years old in good health. The CDR3 protein is CASSLELGGTVSYEQYF. In DNA form, the CDR3 reads TGTGCCAGCAGTTTGGAGTTAGGAGGGACCGTCTCCTACGAGCAGTACTTC.